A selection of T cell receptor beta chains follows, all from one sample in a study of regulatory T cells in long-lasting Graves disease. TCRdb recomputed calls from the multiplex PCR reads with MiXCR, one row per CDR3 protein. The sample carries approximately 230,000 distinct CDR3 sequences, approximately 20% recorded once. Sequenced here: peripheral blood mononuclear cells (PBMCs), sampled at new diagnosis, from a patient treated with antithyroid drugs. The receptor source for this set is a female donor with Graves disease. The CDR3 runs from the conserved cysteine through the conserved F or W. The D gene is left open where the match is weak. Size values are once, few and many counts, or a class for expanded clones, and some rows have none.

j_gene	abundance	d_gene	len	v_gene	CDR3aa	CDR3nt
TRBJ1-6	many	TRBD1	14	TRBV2	CASSRQGWNSPLHF	TGTGCCAGCAGCCGACAGGGATGGAATTCACCCCTCCACTTT
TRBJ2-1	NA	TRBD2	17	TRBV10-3	CAISGTSGSRSYNEQFF	TGTGCCATCAGTGGGACTAGCGGGAGCCGCTCCTACAATGAGCAGTTCTTC
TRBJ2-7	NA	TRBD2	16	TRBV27	CASRLTGGLATLEQYF	TGTGCCAGCAGACTTACCGGGGGACTAGCGACTCTCGAGCAGTACTTC
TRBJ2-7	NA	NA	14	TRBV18	CASSQGQSSYEQYF	TGTGCCAGCTCACAAGGACAGAGCTCCTACGAGCAGTACTTC
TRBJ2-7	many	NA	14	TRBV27	CASSSRAVYYEQYF	TGTGCCAGCAGTTCCAGGGCCGTTTACTACGAGCAGTACTTC
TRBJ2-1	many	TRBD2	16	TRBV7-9	CASSLGGSGSPNEQFF	TGTGCCAGCAGCCTAGGCGGTAGCGGGAGCCCTAATGAGCAGTTCTTC
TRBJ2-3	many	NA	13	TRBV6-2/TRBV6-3	CASSDMEGDTQYF	TGTGCCAGCAGTGACATGGAGGGAGATACGCAGTATTTT
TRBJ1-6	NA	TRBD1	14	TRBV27	CASSRDRDDSPLHF	TGTGCCAGCAGCCGGGACAGGGACGATTCACCCCTCCACTTT
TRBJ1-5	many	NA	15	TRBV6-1	CASTGYTYSNQPQHF	TGTGCCAGCACGGGGTACACATATAGCAATCAGCCCCAGCATTTT
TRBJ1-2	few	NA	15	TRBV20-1	CSARDPTTGMWGYTF	TGCAGTGCTAGAGATCCCACAACAGGGATGTGGGGCTACACCTTC
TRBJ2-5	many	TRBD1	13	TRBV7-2	CASSLQGVETQYF	TGTGCCAGCAGCTTGCAGGGGGTAGAGACCCAGTACTTC
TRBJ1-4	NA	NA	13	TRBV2	CASRGTSREKLFF	TGTGCCAGCAGGGGGACATCTCGTGAAAAACTGTTTTTT
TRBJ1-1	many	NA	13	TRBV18	CASSPRGADEAFF	TGTGCCAGCTCACCACGGGGGGCAGATGAAGCTTTCTTT
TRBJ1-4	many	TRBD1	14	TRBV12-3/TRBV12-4	CASSFGQGREKLFF	TGTGCCAGCAGTTTCGGACAGGGGCGGGAAAAACTGTTTTTT
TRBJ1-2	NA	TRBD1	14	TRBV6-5	CASSYTGGVDGYTF	TGTGCCAGCAGTTATACAGGGGGCGTGGATGGCTACACCTTC
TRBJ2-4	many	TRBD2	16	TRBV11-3	CASSPRLAGGKNIQYF	TGTGCCAGCAGCCCCCGACTAGCGGGAGGAAAAAACATTCAGTACTTC
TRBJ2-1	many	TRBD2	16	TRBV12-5	CASGPLGGGGYNEQFF	TGTGCTAGTGGTCCATTGGGGGGGGGGGGCTACAATGAGCAGTTCTTC
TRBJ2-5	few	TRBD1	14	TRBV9	CASSTDRGQETQYF	TGTGCCAGCAGCACGGACAGGGGTCAAGAGACCCAGTACTTC
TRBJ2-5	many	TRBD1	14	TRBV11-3	CASSLRGQRETQYF	TGTGCCAGCAGCTTAAGGGGACAGCGAGAGACCCAGTACTTC
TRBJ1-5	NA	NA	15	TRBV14	CASSLGPGGNQPQHF	TGTGCCAGCAGTCTGGGGCCCGGAGGCAATCAGCCCCAGCATTTT
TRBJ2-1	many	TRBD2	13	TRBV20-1	CSARTSGNNEQFF	TGCAGTGCGCGGACTAGCGGAAACAATGAGCAGTTCTTC
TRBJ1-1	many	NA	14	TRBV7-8	CASSLTGGNTEAFF	TGTGCCAGCAGCTTAACCGGGGGCAACACTGAAGCTTTCTTT
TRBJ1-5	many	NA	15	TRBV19	CASSIIAGGRQPQHF	TGTGCCAGTAGTATAATAGCGGGGGGAAGACAGCCCCAGCATTTT
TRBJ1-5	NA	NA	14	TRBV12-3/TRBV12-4	CASSPTVTGQPQHF	TGTGCCAGCAGCCCGACAGTAACGGGTCAGCCCCAGCATTTT
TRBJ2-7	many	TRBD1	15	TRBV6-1	CASRSGTGGTYEQYF	TGTGCCAGCAGATCAGGGACAGGCGGAACCTACGAGCAGTACTTC
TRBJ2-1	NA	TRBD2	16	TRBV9	CASSVARSGSYNEQFF	TGTGCCAGCAGCGTAGCTAGGAGCGGGAGCTACAATGAGCAGTTCTTC
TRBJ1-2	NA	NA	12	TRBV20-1	CSARDPLGGYTF	TGCAGTGCTAGAGATCCGCTAGGGGGCTACACCTTC
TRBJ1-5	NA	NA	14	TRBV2	CASSPGSGNQPQHF	TGTGCCAGCAGTCCGGGTTCTGGCAATCAGCCCCAGCATTTT
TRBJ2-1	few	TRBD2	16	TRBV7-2	CASSPQRESSYNEQFF	TGTGCCAGCAGCCCCCAGCGGGAGTCCTCCTACAATGAGCAGTTCTTC
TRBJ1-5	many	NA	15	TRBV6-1	CASSDRRGSNQPQHF	TGTGCCAGCAGTGATCGTCGGGGTTCCAATCAGCCCCAGCATTTT
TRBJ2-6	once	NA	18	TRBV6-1	CASSTGLSSPPGVNVLTF	TGTGCCAGCAGTACAGGTCTCTCATCCCCCCCTGGGGTCAACGTCCTGACTTTC
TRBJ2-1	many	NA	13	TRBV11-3	CASSLGPRSEQFF	TGTGCCAGCAGCTTAGGTCCCAGGAGTGAGCAGTTCTTC
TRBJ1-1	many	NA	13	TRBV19	CASSTEAYTEAFF	TGTGCCAGTAGTACAGAAGCTTACACTGAAGCTTTCTTT
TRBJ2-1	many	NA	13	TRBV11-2	CASSHGGLDEQFF	TGTGCCAGCAGCCATGGCGGGTTGGATGAGCAGTTCTTC
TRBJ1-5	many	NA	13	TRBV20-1	CSVLKTRGQPQHF	TGCAGCGTCTTGAAAACGAGGGGTCAGCCCCAGCATTTT
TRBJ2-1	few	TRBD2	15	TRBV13	CASSLWAGGGNEQFF	TGTGCCAGCAGCTTATGGGCGGGAGGCGGCAATGAGCAGTTCTTC